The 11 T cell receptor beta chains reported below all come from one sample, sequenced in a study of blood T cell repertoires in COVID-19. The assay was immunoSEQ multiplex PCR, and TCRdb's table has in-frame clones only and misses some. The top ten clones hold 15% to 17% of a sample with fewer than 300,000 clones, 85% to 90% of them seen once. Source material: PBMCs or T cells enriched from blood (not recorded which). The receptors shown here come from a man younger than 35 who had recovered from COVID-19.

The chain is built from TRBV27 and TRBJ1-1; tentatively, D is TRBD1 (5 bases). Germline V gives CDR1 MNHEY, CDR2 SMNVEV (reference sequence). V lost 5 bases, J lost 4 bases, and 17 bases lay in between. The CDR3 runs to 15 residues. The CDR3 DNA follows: TGTGCCAGCAGTAATAAACAGGAGTCGGCCACTGAAGCTTTCTTT. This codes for CASSNKQESATEAFF.

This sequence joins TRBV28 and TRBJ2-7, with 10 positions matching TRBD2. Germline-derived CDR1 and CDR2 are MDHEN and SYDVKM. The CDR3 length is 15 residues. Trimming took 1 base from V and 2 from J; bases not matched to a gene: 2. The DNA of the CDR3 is TGTGCCAGCAGTTTATACACTAGCGGGGCCTACGAGCAGTACTTC. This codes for CASSLYTSGAYEQYF.

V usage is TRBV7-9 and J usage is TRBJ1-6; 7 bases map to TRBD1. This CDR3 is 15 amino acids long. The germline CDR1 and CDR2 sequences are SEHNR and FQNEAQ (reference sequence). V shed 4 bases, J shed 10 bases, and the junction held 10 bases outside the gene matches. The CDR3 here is CASSSTITGDSPLHF. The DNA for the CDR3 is TGTGCCAGCAGCTCCACTATTACAGGGGACTCACCCCTCCACTTT.

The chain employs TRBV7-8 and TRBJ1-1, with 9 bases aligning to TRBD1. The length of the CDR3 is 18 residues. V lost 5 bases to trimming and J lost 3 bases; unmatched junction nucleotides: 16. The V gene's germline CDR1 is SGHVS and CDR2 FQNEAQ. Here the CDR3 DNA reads TGTGCCAGCAGCGAAAACAGGGGGCGTACGGCCTCGCACACTGAAGCTTTCTTT. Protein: CASSENRGRTASHTEAFF.

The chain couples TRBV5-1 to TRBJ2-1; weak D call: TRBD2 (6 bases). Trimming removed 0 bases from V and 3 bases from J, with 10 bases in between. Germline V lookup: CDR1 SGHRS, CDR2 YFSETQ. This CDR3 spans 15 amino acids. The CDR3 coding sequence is TGCGCCAGCAGCTTGGTAGCGGAGCACTACAATGAGCAGTTCTTC. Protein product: CASSLVAEHYNEQFF.

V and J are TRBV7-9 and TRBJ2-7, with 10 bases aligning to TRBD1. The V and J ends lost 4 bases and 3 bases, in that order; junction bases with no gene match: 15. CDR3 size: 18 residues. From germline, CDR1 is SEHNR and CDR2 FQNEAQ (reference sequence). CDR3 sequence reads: CASSSPWDRGPLIYEQYF. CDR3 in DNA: TGTGCCAGCAGCTCCCCGTGGGACAGGGGACCCCTGATCTACGAGCAGTACTTC.

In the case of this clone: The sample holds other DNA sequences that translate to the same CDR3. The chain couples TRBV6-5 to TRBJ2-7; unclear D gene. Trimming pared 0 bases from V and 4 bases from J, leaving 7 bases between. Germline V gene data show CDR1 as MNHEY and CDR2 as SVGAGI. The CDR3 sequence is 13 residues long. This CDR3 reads CASSYSRGYEQYF. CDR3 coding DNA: TGTGCCAGCAGTTACTCGAGAGGTTACGAGCAGTACTTC.

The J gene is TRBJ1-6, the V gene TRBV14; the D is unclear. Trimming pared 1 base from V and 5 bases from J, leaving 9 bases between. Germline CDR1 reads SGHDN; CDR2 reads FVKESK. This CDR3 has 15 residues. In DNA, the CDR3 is TGTGCCAGCAGCCAAGCACACCGAAATAATTCACCCCTCCACTTT. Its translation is CASSQAHRNNSPLHF.

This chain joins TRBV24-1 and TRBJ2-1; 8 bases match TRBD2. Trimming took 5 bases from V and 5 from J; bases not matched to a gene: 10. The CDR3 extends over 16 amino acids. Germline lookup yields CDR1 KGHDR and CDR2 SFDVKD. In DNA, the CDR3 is TGTGCCACCAGTGGTTGGGGAAGCGGGGGAAACAATGAGCAGTTCTTC. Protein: CATSGWGSGGNNEQFF.

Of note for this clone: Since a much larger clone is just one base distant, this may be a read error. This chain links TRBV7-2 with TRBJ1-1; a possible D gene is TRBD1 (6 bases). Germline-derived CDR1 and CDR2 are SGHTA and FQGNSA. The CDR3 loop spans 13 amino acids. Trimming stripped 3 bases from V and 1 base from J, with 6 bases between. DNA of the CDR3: TGTGCCAGCAGCTTGGACAGGAACACTGAAGCTTTCTTT. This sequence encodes CASSLDRNTEAFF. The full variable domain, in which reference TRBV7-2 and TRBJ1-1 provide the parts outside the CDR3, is GAGVSQSPSNKVTEKGKDVELRCDPISGHTALYWYRQSLGQGLEFLIYFQGNSAPDKSGLPSDRFSAERTGGSVSTLTIQRTQQEDSAVYLCASSLDRNTEAFFGQGTRLTVV.

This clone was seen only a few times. For the CDR3, the DNA is TGCGCCAGCAGCTTGGGGCCGAACACCGGGGAGCTGTTTTTT. This gives the protein CASSLGPNTGELFF. V usage is TRBV5-1 and J usage is TRBJ2-2; D uncertain. Trimming cost V 0 bases and J 0 bases, with 3 bases left between them. The CDR3 has 14 residues. CDR1 and CDR2 from the germline V gene are SGHRS and YFSETQ.